The source of this T cell receptor beta chain is a study of chemoradiotherapy in HPV16-positive cancers. Germline CDR1 is MNHNS and CDR2 is SASEGT. This CDR3 has 13 residues. The V end lost 7 bases, the J end lost 6 bases, and 14 bases lay between the germline ends. Profiled with immunoSEQ multiplex PCR; TCRdb holds only in-frame clones, not every one. The data hold fewer than 6,000 clones, with 85% observed a single time. The chain carries TRBV6-1 and TRBJ2-3; D call uncertain. The input for sequencing was tumor tissue, taken from a patient who underwent chemoradiotherapy. The receptor's source is a human donor with HPV-associated anogenital cancer. CDR3 bases: TGTGCCAGCAACTTTAGAGCCAGGGATACGCAGTATTTT. Amino acids: CASNFRARDTQYF.